This T cell receptor (beta chain) comes out of a study of PD-L1 blockade in urothelial cancer (dated by TCRdb to about 2017). Broadly, across the study: All patients started therapy around 2014 and received atezolizumab 1,200 mg intravenously every 3 weeks. About 85% of the roughly 30 patients were males with bladder-origin urothelial cancer, and about 65% of the roughly 30 reported a prior smoking history. An ECOG performance status of 0 or 1 was recorded for the patients, and 0 to 3 prior chemotherapy regimens had been received by the patients. Blood samples were analyzed at two time points: 3 weeks after treatment start (second dose) and 6 weeks after treatment start. Blood samples yielded a median of about 150,000 T cells and approximately 83,000 unique TCRs, with median clonality approximately 0.08. An exploratory multi-omic analysis was conducted of the somatic, immune and clinical correlates of response to PD-L1 blockade with atezolizumab in urothelial cancer. Pretreatment tumor samples, along with matched peripheral blood serially collected before and after atezolizumab treatment, were subjected to TCR sequencing. Durable clinical benefit was defined as a progression-free survival longer than 6 months, and TCR features were additionally tested against progression-free survival and overall survival. In the same patients, whole exome sequencing and RNA sequencing of pretreatment tumors were performed in addition to TCR sequencing. Durable clinical benefit was achieved by nine patients and was not achieved by 20 patients. Pretreatment blood TCR-seq was available for twenty-nine patients, at least one posttreatment blood collection was obtained for about 24 patients, and tumor TCR-seq was available for about 24 patients. Overall study results and their limits: Because of the small sample size (n of about 30) and the many exploratory analyses performed, the results are intended to be regarded as hypothesis-generating. A pretreatment peripheral blood TCR clonality below the median was linked to improved progression-free and overall survival. Patients with durable benefit showed greater expansion of tumor-associated TCR clones in peripheral blood 3 weeks after starting treatment (n ≈ 20, p = 0.022).

Trimming takes 6 bases off V and 6 bases off J; junction bases not matched to a gene: 7. As encoded in the germline V gene, CDR1 is MDHEN while CDR2 is SYDVKM. The CDR3, cysteine through phenylalanine, is 15 amino acids long. Solely the CDR3 DNA is kept, with 45 bases framed from the first base. Explained via the paper, the time point label denotes: peripheral blood 6 weeks after treatment start. A cohort of 25 to 30 patients with locally advanced or metastatic urothelial carcinoma, treated at Memorial Sloan Kettering on a trial protocol, was included. Peripheral blood mononuclear cells were collected pretreatment and during treatment, at between 1 and 8 total time points per patient. The Qiagen DNeasy Blood extraction kit was used to purify genomic DNA from total PBMCs and tumor samples. PBMCs were collected pretreatment and during treatment, and were isolated and stored as previously described.

Synthetic TCR analog templates were spiked into each PCR to estimate absolute template abundance from read counts. The immunoSEQ assay used bias-controlled V and J gene primers to amplify TCRbeta CDR3 regions from genomic DNA. Sequencing of rearranged TCRbeta segments was performed at approximately 20X coverage. The paper's processing steps were these. Sequencing errors were corrected by clustering and CDR3s were annotated against IMGT to assign V, D and J genes. Downstream analyses used only productive TCRbeta rearrangements and left out out-of-frame or stop-codon sequences. Clonality was calculated as one minus the Shannon entropy normalized by the log of the number of unique productive sequences. Fisher's exact test with Benjamini-Hochberg correction, at a threshold of adjusted p below 0.01, was used to find clones that differed between time points or between blood and tumor. The table was pulled from immuneACCESS by TCRdb, which kept in-frame rearrangements only. Such tables lose some clones; where checked, under half of the loss comes from unresolved V genes, and the rest has no known cause. Clone size and V and J calls were adopted from that table, with D and trimming inferred from the DNA. The sample table lists approximately 79,000 clones, less than 95% of them with a count of one. The ten largest make up over 0.7% of the sample.

About this clone: Its antigen remains undetermined. No much larger clone is present one base from it, and per-base qualities are unavailable.

The source material was PBMCs, sampled around atezolizumab (anti-PD-L1) treatment. The V and J segments used are TRBV28 and TRBJ2-4; TRBD1 matches 11 bases in the middle. The receptor's source is a woman aged 80 or over with urothelial cancer. The CDR3 region has the sequence CASSTDRGRVNIQYF. The nucleotide sequence is given as TGTGCCAGCAGCACGGACAGGGGGCGCGTAAACATTCAGTACTTC.